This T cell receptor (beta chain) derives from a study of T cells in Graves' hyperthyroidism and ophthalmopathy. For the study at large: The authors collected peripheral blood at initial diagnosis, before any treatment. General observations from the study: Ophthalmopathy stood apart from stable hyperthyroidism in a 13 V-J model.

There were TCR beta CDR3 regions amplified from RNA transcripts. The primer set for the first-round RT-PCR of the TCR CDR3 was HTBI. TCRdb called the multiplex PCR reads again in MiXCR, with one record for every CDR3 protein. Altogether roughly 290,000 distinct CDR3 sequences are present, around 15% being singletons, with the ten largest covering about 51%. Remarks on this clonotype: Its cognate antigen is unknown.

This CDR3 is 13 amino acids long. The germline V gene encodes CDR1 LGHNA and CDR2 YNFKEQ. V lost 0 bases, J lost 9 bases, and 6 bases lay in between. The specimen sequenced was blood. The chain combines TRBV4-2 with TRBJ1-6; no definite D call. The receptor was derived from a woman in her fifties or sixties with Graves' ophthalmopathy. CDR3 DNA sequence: TGTGCCAGCAGCCAAGACAGCGTTTCACCCCTCCACTTT. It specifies CASSQDSVSPLHF.